This T cell receptor (beta chain) came from a study of regulatory T cells in long-lasting Graves disease. Study-level points and caveats: No thyroid tissue was studied; the work used peripheral blood only.

TCR beta libraries were built with iRepertoire HTBI primers and Arm-PCR of CDR3 regions. TCRdb ran MiXCR on the multiplex PCR reads and lists one entry per CDR3 protein. The table shows over 500,000 distinct CDR3 sequences, with approximately 15% occurring only once. This clonotype occurred a few times. Its matching antigen is unknown. CDR3 length: 14 amino acids. CDR1 is SGHRS and CDR2 is YFSETQ in the germline V gene. The V gene end was trimmed by 8 bases and the J gene end by 3 bases; junction bases not matched to a gene: 10. Time point specified: newly diagnosed GD, antithyroid drugs for less than 3 months. PBMCs were the source of the RNA used for TCR sequencing. The source of the patients was an endocrinology department in Xi'an, China. The data were also submitted as part of a second study, on T cells in Graves' hyperthyroidism and ophthalmopathy. That report adds: A set of HTBI primers served as the primers for a first-round RT-PCR of the TCR CDR3.

The clonotype originates from a woman aged 25-40 years with Graves disease. Here the sequenced sample was peripheral blood mononuclear cells (PBMCs), taken at new diagnosis, from a patient treated with antithyroid drugs. The chain joins TRBV5-1 to TRBJ2-7; the match to TRBD1 covers 8 bases. As DNA, the CDR3 is TGCGCCAGTTCGGTCGGGACAGGTAACTACGAGCAGTACTTC. Encoded protein: CASSVGTGNYEQYF.